Shown below are 20 T cell receptor beta chains from a single sample sequenced in a study of shared clonotypes between healthy human individuals. Using immunoSEQ multiplex PCR, the repertoire was profiled, and TCRdb retains in-frame clones only, with some absent. The sample has some 2.3 million clones; just over 90% are singletons. Input material: naive CD4+ T cells from PBMCs. The subset was: CD45RA+ positively selected. Source of these receptors: a man younger than 35 in good health. Some clones in this sample may be carry-over from other donors' samples.

This chain uses TRBV10-1 with TRBJ2-7; 8 bases fit TRBD1. The CDR3 is 14 residues long. CDR1 and CDR2 (germline): WNHNN, SYGVQD (reference sequence). J gave up 1 base and V 6 bases, and 5 bases lay outside the gene matches. This chain's CDR3 is CASRDRDISYEQYF. DNA of the CDR3: TGCGCCAGCAGGGACAGGGATATTTCCTACGAGCAGTACTTC.

J is TRBJ2-6 and V is TRBV9; D could derive from TRBD1 or TRBD2 (6 bases each). Germline CDR1 reads SGDLS; CDR2 reads YYNGEE. The CDR3 has 17 residues. V lost 3 bases and J lost 0, with 13 bases in between. DNA for the CDR3: TGTGCCAGCAGCGCGACGGGGGCGGCCTCTGGGGCCAACGTCCTGACTTTC. Residues: CASSATGAASGANVLTF. Together with reference TRBV9 and TRBJ2-6, the CDR3 gives the full variable domain: DSGVTQTPKHLITATGQRVTLRCSPRSGDLSVYWYQQSLDQGLQFLIQYYNGEERAKGNILERFSAQQFPDLHSELNLSSLELGDSALYFCASSATGAASGANVLTFGAGSRLTVL.

This clone appeared a single time. The chain links TRBV6-5 to TRBJ2-3; D ambiguous. From germline, CDR1 is MNHEY and CDR2 SVGAGI. The CDR3 extends over 12 amino acids. Trimming left V 6 bases short and J 6 bases short, with 10 bases between. CDR3 DNA sequence: TGTGCCAGCAGCACGAGAGTGGATACGCAGTATTTT. It codes for CASSTRVDTQYF.

The chain recombines TRBV27 with TRBJ1-1; D gene uncertain. CDR3 length equals 13 residues. CDR1 and CDR2 (germline): MNHEY, SMNVEV (reference sequence). The ends were cut back, 8 bases at V and 7 bases at J, with 17 bases in the middle. CDR3 DNA sequence: TGTGCCAGCCGGTCCTGGCAATTAAATGAAGCTTTCTTT. Translation gives CASRSWQLNEAFF.

The gene calls are TRBV5-1 and TRBJ2-7; either TRBD1 or TRBD2 may supply D (5 bases each). Trimming took off 0 bases at V and 5 bases at J, with 15 bases between the two ends. Germline CDR1 reads SGHRS; CDR2 reads YFSETQ. CDR3 length equals 15 residues. CDR3 DNA: TGCGCCAGCAGCTTGGCCCGAAAAGGGACGCACGAGCAGTACTTC. Its translation: CASSLARKGTHEQYF.

CDR3 nucleotides: TGTGCCAGCAGCTCCCACAGGGGACGGATGGCCGGGGAGCTGTTTTTT. This gives the protein CASSSHRGRMAGELFF. This chain joins TRBV11-2 and TRBJ2-2; 7 nucleotides agree with TRBD1. The germline gives CDR1 SGHAT, CDR2 FQNNGV. V gave up 4 bases and J gave up 6 bases; unmatched junction bases: 11. This CDR3 is 16 amino acids long.

The V gene is TRBV5-1, the J gene TRBJ2-7, with 11 positions matching TRBD2. CDR3 size: 16 residues. Germline CDR1 reads SGHRS; CDR2 reads YFSETQ. J lost 2 bases, V lost 4 bases, and 8 bases had no gene match. Here the CDR3 reads CASSVRGLAGTYEQYF. In nucleotides, the CDR3 is TGCGCCAGCAGCGTGCGCGGACTAGCGGGTACCTACGAGCAGTACTTC.

In this sample, this clone turned up a few times. CDR3 loop: CASSPPGGHYGYTF. The CDR3 DNA is TGTGCCAGCAGTCCCCCGGGGGGGCACTATGGCTACACCTTC. This chain joins TRBV5-6 and TRBJ1-2; TRBD1 is a possible D gene (6 bases). Per the germline V gene, CDR1 is SGHDT and CDR2 is YYEEEE. This CDR3 is built from 14 residues. Trimming shortened V by 5 bases and J by 3 bases, and 14 bases separated the two germline ends.

This sequence joins TRBV6-1 and TRBJ2-7; 7 bases are shared with TRBD1. V shed 6 bases, J shed 5 bases, and the junction held 10 bases outside the gene matches. The CDR3 runs 14 residues. Germline CDR1 and CDR2: MNHNS and SASEGT. DNA of the CDR3: TGTGCCAGCAGCCCGAGACAGGGTCGGGACGAGCAGTACTTC. Encoded protein: CASSPRQGRDEQYF.

The V and J genes are TRBV5-1 and TRBJ1-1; D is perhaps TRBD1 (6 bases). The V end lost 4 bases, the J end lost 2 bases, and 18 bases lay between the germline ends. CDR1 SGHRS and CDR2 YFSETQ come from the germline V gene. The CDR3 spans 16 residues. The CDR3 reads CASSQLQGMINTEAFF. The DNA for the CDR3 is TGCGCCAGCAGCCAACTACAGGGAATGATCAACACTGAAGCTTTCTTT.

The chain has TRBV5-1 and TRBJ2-3; no firm D call. V was trimmed by 6 bases and J by 2 bases, leaving 13 bases between them. The germline V gene encodes CDR1 SGHRS and CDR2 YFSETQ. This CDR3 spans 14 amino acids. The CDR3 nucleotides are TGCGCCAGCACCTCAACCACCGTCACAGATACGCAGTATTTT. This encodes CASTSTTVTDTQYF.

This chain joins TRBV10-2 and TRBJ1-4, with 7 bases aligning to TRBD1. The CDR3 covers 14 residues. Germline V gene data show CDR1 as WSHSY and CDR2 as SAAADI. With V trimmed by 3 bases and J by 7 bases, 5 bases remained unmatched. The CDR3 coding sequence is TGCGCCAGCAGTGAAAGACAGGGAGGTGAAAAACTGTTTTTT. It yields the protein CASSERQGGEKLFF.

The rearrangement links TRBV29-1 to TRBJ1-1; 7 bases map to TRBD1. Germline V gene sequence: CDR1 SQVTM, CDR2 ANQGSEA. CDR3 size: 13 residues. V lost 6 bases to trimming and J lost 4 bases; unmatched junction nucleotides: 8. This CDR3 reads CSVRRGQGTEAFF. The CDR3 bases are TGCAGCGTGAGAAGGGGGCAGGGCACTGAAGCTTTCTTT.

The CDR3 protein is CASSTPGGPNQPQHF. The CDR3 DNA is TGTGCCAGCAGTACCCCGGGGGGGCCTAATCAGCCCCAGCATTTT. J is TRBJ1-5 and V is TRBV28; the D gene is possibly TRBD1 (6 bases). V dropped 5 bases and J dropped 4 bases, with 15 bases sitting between them. This CDR3 has 15 amino acids. Per the germline V gene, CDR1 is MDHEN and CDR2 is SYDVKM.

The chain carries TRBV27 and TRBJ1-5; D is ambiguous. Germline V lookup: CDR1 MNHEY, CDR2 SMNVEV (reference sequence). The CDR3 has 14 residues. V was trimmed by 5 bases and J by 0 bases, leaving 8 bases between them. The CDR3 sequence: CASSAGDSNQPQHF. As DNA, the CDR3 is TGTGCCAGCAGTGCCGGGGATAGCAATCAGCCCCAGCATTTT.

The rearrangement links TRBV30 to TRBJ2-2; D unresolved. The CDR3 runs to 13 residues. From germline, CDR1 is GTSNPN and CDR2 SVGIG (reference sequence). The germline V and J ends were trimmed by 1 base and 5 bases, with 8 bases remaining between them. CDR3 DNA sequence: TGTGCCTGGAGTGCAGTAAGGACCGGGGAGCTGTTTTTT. It translates to CAWSAVRTGELFF. Variable domain in full (rest from reference TRBV30 and TRBJ2-2): SQTIHQWPATLVQPVGSPLSLECTVEGTSNPNLYWYRQAAGRGLQLLFYSVGIGQISSEVPQNLSASRPQDRQFILSSKKLLLSDSGFYLCAWSAVRTGELFFGEGSRLTVL.

This chain uses TRBV28 with TRBJ2-5, with D possibly being TRBD2 (6 bases). CDR3 length: 15 amino acids. Germline values: CDR1 MDHEN, CDR2 SYDVKM. V gave up 3 bases and J gave up 3 bases, with 14 bases separating them. The DNA of the CDR3 is TGTGCCAGCAGTTTCCTGTCAGCGGGCAAAGAGACCCAGTACTTC. This codes for CASSFLSAGKETQYF.

V usage is TRBV4-2 and J usage is TRBJ2-2; 7 bases are a match to TRBD2. After removal of 4 bases from V and 5 bases from J, the junction contained 4 bases not matched to a gene. CDR3 size: 14 residues. Germline CDR1 and CDR2: LGHNA and YNFKEQ. The CDR3: CASSPTSTTGELFF. The CDR3, as DNA: TGTGCCAGCAGCCCGACTAGCACTACCGGGGAGCTGTTTTTT.

The chain joins TRBV6-6 to TRBJ2-5; no firm D call. The V end was cut by 2 bases, the J end by 5 bases, with 12 bases between. This CDR3 region has 14 residues. The germline gives CDR1 MNHNY, CDR2 SVGAGI (reference sequence). The CDR3 nucleotides read TGTGCCAGCAGTTACCGACTGTCACGGGAGACCCAGTACTTC. Translating gives CASSYRLSRETQYF.

The J gene is TRBJ2-3, the V gene TRBV19; possibly TRBD1 or TRBD2 for D (6 bases each). The CDR3 has 18 residues. Trimming took 6 bases from V and 0 from J, leaving 22 bases between them. Germline V gene sequence: CDR1 LNHDA, CDR2 SQIVND (reference sequence). CDR3 loop: CASSPEGGGTFSTDTQYF. CDR3 nucleotide sequence: TGTGCCAGTAGCCCCGAGGGGGGTGGAACCTTTAGCACAGATACGCAGTATTTT.